This T cell receptor beta chain was identified during a study of T-cell memory formation after mild COVID-19. The study's findings and limits: Pre-infection memory contained some responding clones, which suggested that cross-reactive memory had joined. There was a balanced CD4/CD8 profile in clones contracting day 15 to 85, and later expanders leaned CD4+. There was no confirmation that second-wave clones peaking on day 37 were SARS-CoV-2 specific.

Constant-segment primers and 5'RACE yielded cDNA libraries for TCR alpha and TCR beta, each carrying sample barcodes and UMIs. TCRdb analysed the 5' RACE reads with MiXCR anew, one entry per CDR3 protein. The data hold 15,000 or so distinct CDR3 sequences, with approximately 23% observed a single time. The CDR3 is 13 amino acids. The germline CDR1 and CDR2 sequences are SNHLY and FYNNEI. Trimming removed 8 bases at V and 5 bases at J, with 15 bases between. Concerning this clonotype: Antigen specificity is unknown.

This receptor was taken from a man between 18 and 35 years old who had mild COVID-19 (a few samples of this study predate the infection). Cell type and time point are not known. Sequencing was carried out using PBMCs or a T cell subset sorted from them (not recorded which). The chain couples TRBV2 to TRBJ2-5; D ambiguous. This CDR3 reads CASEDTMMETQYF. CDR3 nucleotide sequence: TGTGCCAGCGAAGACACGATGATGGAGACCCAGTACTTC.